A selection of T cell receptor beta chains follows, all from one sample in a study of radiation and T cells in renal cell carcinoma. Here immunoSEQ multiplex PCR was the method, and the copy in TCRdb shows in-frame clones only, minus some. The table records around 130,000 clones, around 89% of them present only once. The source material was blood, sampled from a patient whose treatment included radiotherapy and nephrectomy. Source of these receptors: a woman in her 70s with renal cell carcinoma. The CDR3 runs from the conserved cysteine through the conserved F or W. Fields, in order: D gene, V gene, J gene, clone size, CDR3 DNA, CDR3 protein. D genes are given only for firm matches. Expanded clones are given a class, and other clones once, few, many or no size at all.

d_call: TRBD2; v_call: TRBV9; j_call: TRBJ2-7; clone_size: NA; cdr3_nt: TGTGCCAGCAGCGCCTCTAGCGGGGGGCCTCCCTACGAGCAGTACTTC; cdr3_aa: CASSASSGGPPYEQYF
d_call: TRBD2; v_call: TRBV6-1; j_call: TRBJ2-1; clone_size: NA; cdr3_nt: TGTGCCAGCAGGCCCGGGACTAGCGGGTTCAATGAGCAGTTCTTC; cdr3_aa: CASRPGTSGFNEQFF
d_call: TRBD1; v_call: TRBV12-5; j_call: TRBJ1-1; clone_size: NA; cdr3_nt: TGTGCTAGTGGTTTGGGGACAGGGGGATACGCTGAAGCTTTCTTT; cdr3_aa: CASGLGTGGYAEAFF
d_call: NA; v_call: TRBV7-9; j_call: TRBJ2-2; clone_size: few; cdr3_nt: TGTGCCAGCAGCTTACCCGCAGGGCCGCGCACCGGGGAGCTGTTTTTT; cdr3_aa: CASSLPAGPRTGELFF
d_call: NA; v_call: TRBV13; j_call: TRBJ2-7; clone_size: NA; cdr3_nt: TGTGCCAGCAGCTGGGACACTAAGGGCGAGCAGTACTTC; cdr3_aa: CASSWDTKGEQYF
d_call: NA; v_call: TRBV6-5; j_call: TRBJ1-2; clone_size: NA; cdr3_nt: TGTGCCAGCAGTTACTCGCGGTACAACTATGGCTACACCTTC; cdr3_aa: CASSYSRYNYGYTF
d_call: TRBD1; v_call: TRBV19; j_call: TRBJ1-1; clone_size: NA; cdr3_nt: TGTGCCAGTAGTATAGGGCAGGGGGCGCGCGGCACTGAAGCTTTCTTT; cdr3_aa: CASSIGQGARGTEAFF
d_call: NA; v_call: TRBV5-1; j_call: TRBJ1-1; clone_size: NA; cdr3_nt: TGCGCCAGCAGCTTGGGGGCAGGGAGAAGCACTGAAGCTTTCTTT; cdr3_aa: CASSLGAGRSTEAFF
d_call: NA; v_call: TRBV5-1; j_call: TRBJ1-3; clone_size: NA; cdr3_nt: TGCGCCAGCAGCCCGGATGCGAACACCATATATTTT; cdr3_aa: CASSPDANTIYF
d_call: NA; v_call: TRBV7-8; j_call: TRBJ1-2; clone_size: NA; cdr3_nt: TGTGCCAGCAGCTTAGCGGGTGGCTACACCTTC; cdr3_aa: CASSLAGGYTF